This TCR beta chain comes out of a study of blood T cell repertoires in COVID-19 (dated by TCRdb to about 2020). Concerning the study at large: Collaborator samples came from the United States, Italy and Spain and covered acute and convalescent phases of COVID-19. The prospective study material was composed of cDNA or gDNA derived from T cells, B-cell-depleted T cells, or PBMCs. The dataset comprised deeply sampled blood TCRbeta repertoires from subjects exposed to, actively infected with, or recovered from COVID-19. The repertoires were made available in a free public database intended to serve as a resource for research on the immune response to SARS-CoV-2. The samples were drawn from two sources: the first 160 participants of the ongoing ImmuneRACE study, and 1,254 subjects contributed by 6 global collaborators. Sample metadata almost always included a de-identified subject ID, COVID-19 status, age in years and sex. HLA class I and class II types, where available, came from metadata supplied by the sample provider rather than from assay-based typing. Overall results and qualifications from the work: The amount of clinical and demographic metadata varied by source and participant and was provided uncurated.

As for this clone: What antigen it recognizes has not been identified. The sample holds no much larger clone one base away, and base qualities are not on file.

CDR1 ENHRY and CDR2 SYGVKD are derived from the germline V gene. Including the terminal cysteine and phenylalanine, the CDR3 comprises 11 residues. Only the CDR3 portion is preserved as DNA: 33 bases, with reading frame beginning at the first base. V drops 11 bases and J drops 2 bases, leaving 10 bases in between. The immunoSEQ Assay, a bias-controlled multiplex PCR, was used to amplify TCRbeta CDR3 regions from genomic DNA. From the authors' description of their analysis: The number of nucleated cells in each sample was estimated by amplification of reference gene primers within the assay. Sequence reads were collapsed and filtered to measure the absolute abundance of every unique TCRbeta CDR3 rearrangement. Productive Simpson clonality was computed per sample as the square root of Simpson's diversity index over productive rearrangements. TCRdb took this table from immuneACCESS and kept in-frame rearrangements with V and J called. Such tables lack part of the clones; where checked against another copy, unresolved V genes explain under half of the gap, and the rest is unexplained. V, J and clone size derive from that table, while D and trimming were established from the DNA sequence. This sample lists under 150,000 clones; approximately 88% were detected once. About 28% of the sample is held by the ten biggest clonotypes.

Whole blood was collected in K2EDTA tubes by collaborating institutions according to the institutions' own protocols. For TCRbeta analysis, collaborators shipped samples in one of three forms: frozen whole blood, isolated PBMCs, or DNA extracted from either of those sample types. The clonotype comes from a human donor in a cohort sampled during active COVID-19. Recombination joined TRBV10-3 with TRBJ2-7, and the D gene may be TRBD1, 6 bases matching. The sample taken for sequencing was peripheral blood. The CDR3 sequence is CAGGSPYEQYF. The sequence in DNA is TGTGCCGGGGGCAGTCCCTACGAGCAGTACTTC.